Shown below are 19 T cell receptor beta chains from a single sample sequenced in a study of blood T cell repertoires in COVID-19. Assay used: immunoSEQ multiplex PCR; TCRdb lists only in-frame clones, some missing. The sample lists some 57,000 clones, over 75% occurring once. Material for sequencing was peripheral blood. The receptors stem from a human donor in a cohort sampled during active COVID-19.

This clone was seen a single time. This chain uses TRBV18 with TRBJ1-6, with 11 bases lining up with TRBD1. The V gene's germline CDR1 is KGHSH and CDR2 LQKENI. Trimming took 4 bases from V and 8 from J; bases not matched to a gene: 4. The CDR3 length is 15 residues. The chain's CDR3 is CASSLTGQGDSPLHF. For the CDR3, the DNA is TGTGCCAGCTCACTCACGGGACAGGGGGATTCACCCCTCCACTTT.

The rearrangement joins TRBV11-2 to TRBJ2-3; 12 bases line up with TRBD1. CDR1 is SGHAT and CDR2 is FQNNGV in the germline V gene. The trim removed 5 bases at V and 8 bases at J, leaving 8 bases unmatched. This CDR3 is built from 15 residues. The CDR3 sequence: CASSTPGQGAGTQYF. The CDR3 DNA sequence: TGTGCCAGCAGCACACCGGGACAGGGGGCCGGTACGCAGTATTTT.

CDR3 nucleotides: TGTGCCTGGACCCCGGTTTATGGCTACACCTTC. This translates into CAWTPVYGYTF. The chain has TRBV30 and TRBJ1-2, with D hard to call. V dropped 4 bases and J dropped 5 bases, with 8 bases sitting between them. The CDR3 contains 11 residues. Germline V gene data show CDR1 as GTSNPN and CDR2 as SVGIG (reference sequence). The entire variable domain, with the rest obtained from reference TRBV30 and TRBJ1-2, is as follows: SQTIHQWPATLVQPVGSPLSLECTVEGTSNPNLYWYRQAAGRGLQLLFYSVGIGQISSEVPQNLSASRPQDRQFILSSKKLLLSDSGFYLCAWTPVYGYTFGSGTRLTVV.

V and J are TRBV30 and TRBJ2-7; 7 nucleotides match TRBD1. This CDR3 spans 13 amino acids. V was clipped by 8 bases and J by 2 bases; unmatched bases: 9. Germline values: CDR1 GTSNPN, CDR2 SVGIG (reference sequence). The CDR3 reads CARDSETPYEQYF. The CDR3, as DNA: TGTGCCCGGGACAGTGAAACCCCCTACGAGCAGTACTTC.

Regarding this clone: At one boundary the junction diverges from the germline segment, which might be a read error. The rearrangement links TRBV3-1 (or the pseudogene TRBV3-2) to TRBJ1-1, with 8 bases fitting TRBD1. Germline V gene lookup returns CDR1 LGHDT and CDR2 YNNKEL (reference sequence). This CDR3 spans 14 amino acids. CDR3 in amino acids: CASSLQGGRTEAFF. DNA of the CDR3: TGTGCCAGTAGCCTACAGGGGGGAAGGACTGAAGCTTTCTTT.

Turning to this clone: One junction end disagrees with the germline gene, perhaps due to a read error. CDR3 sequence reads: CASSPLGGSKDF. CDR3 in DNA: TGTGCCAGCTCGCCCCTGGGGGGGTCTAAGGACTTC. The V call is TRBV18, the J call TRBJ2-7; 7 bases match TRBD2. This CDR3 has 12 residues. Germline V gives CDR1 KGHSH, CDR2 LQKENI.

The rearrangement uses TRBV11-2 and TRBJ2-1, with 7 bases that match TRBD2. The CDR3 extends over 16 amino acids. The V segment lost 1 base and the J segment 6 bases; nucleotides outside the gene matches: 9. CDR1 SGHAT and CDR2 FQNNGV come from the germline V gene. This CDR3 is CASSLALGEGLNEQFF. DNA for the CDR3: TGTGCCAGCAGCTTAGCTTTGGGGGAGGGCCTCAATGAGCAGTTCTTC.

This clone was detected a few times. One end of the junction fails to match germline, which may point to a read error. The gene calls are TRBV5-6 and TRBJ2-4, with TRBD2 matching 10 bases. Germline V gene data show CDR1 as SGHDT and CDR2 as YYEEEE. The CDR3 runs 14 residues. The DNA for the CDR3 is TGTGCCAGCAGCTCGTTAGCGGGAGGACCCGTAAAAGTCTTC. Its translation: CASSSLAGGPVKVF.

The V gene is TRBV11-2, the J gene TRBJ2-7; TRBD2 agrees at 14 bases. The CDR3 extends over 19 amino acids. With V trimmed by 3 bases and J by 4 bases, 14 bases remained unmatched. Germline CDR1 and CDR2: SGHAT and FQNNGV. CDR3 nucleotides: TGTGCCAGCAGCTTCTCTTACCGACTAGCGGGAGGGCCTATTTACGAGCAGTACTTC. Amino acid sequence: CASSFSYRLAGGPIYEQYF.

This clone was seen only once. The gene calls are TRBV24-1 and TRBJ1-2; 7 bases are shared with TRBD1. Germline CDR1 is KGHDR and CDR2 is SFDVKD. J was trimmed by 7 bases and V by 7 bases; bases with no gene match: 8. This CDR3 region has 13 residues. CDR3 in amino acids: CATRGDSIGGYTF. For the CDR3, the DNA is TGTGCCACCAGGGGGGACAGTATTGGTGGCTACACCTTC.

The chain links TRBV4-1 to TRBJ1-1; no clear D gene. V lost 2 bases, J lost 6 bases, and 10 bases lay in between. The CDR3 is 13 residues long. CDR1 and CDR2 (germline): MGHRA, YSYEKL. This CDR3 reads CASSQPGLSEAFF. For the CDR3, the DNA is TGCGCCAGCAGCCAACCTGGACTGTCTGAAGCTTTCTTT.

The chain recombines TRBV11-3 with TRBJ2-7; tentative D call: TRBD1 (6 bases). Trimming took 0 bases from V and 7 from J, leaving 10 bases between them. The germline V gene encodes CDR1 SGHNT and CDR2 YENEEA. This CDR3 contains 13 residues. Here the CDR3 DNA reads TGTGCCAGCAGCTTAGATTACGGGACAGAGCAGTACTTC. As protein: CASSLDYGTEQYF.

The chain joins TRBV2 to TRBJ2-3; D may be TRBD1 (6 bases). Deletions cut 6 bases from V and 7 bases from J, with 14 bases between. CDR3 length equals 13 residues. Per the germline V gene, CDR1 is SNHLY and CDR2 is FYNNEI. CDR3 nucleotide sequence: TGTGCCAGCAGGGGGGCCTTCAAGAATACGCAGTATTTT. It is translated as CASRGAFKNTQYF.

This clone was counted between two and nine times. The chain combines TRBV3-1 (or the pseudogene TRBV3-2) with TRBJ2-7; 7 nucleotides align to TRBD1. J gave up 3 bases and V 4 bases, and 6 bases lay outside the gene matches. The germline V gene has CDR1 LGHDT and CDR2 YNNKEL (reference sequence). This CDR3 region has 14 residues. The CDR3 is CASSPSGQFYEQYF. CDR3 DNA: TGTGCCAGCAGCCCCTCGGGACAGTTCTACGAGCAGTACTTC.

This chain connects TRBV2 to TRBJ2-3, with a possible D match to TRBD2 (6 bases). The V gene's germline CDR1 is SNHLY and CDR2 FYNNEI. The CDR3 consists of 14 residues. V lost 8 bases to trimming and J lost 4 bases, with 16 bases between them. CDR3 amino acids: CASARDWGADTQYF. The DNA of the CDR3 is TGTGCCAGCGCCCGGGACTGGGGGGCAGATACGCAGTATTTT.

The chain joins TRBV28 to TRBJ1-5; D gene unclear. CDR1 and CDR2 (germline): MDHEN, SYDVKM. Trimming took off 7 bases at V and 4 bases at J, with 11 bases between the two ends. The CDR3 totals 13 residues. The CDR3 DNA sequence: TGTGCCAGCATGGCCAGGATGAATCAGCCCCAGCATTTT. It codes for CASMARMNQPQHF.

The chain links TRBV24-1 to TRBJ2-1; 10 bases agree with TRBD2. This CDR3 region has 14 residues. Germline V gives CDR1 KGHDR, CDR2 SFDVKD. The J segment lost 10 bases and the V segment lost 3 bases, leaving 5 bases of the junction unmatched. This chain's CDR3 is CATSDTRTSGEQFF. In DNA form, the CDR3 reads TGTGCCACCAGTGATACCCGGACTAGCGGCGAGCAGTTCTTC.

By frequency in the sample, this clone is medium-sized (0.01 to 0.1%). The chain combines TRBV21-1 with TRBJ2-7; the table assigns TRBD1, which was not confirmed against the DNA. TRBV21-1 is marked as a pseudogene. The CDR3 is 15 residues long. CDR3 sequence (DNA): TGTGCCAGCAGTACAGGCATTTCGAGTTATTACGAGCAGTACTTC. Its translation: CASSTGISSYYEQYF.

The V call is TRBV4-2, the J call TRBJ1-3; no firm D call. Trimming removed 4 bases from V and 4 bases from J, with 17 bases in between. Per germline, CDR1 LGHNA and CDR2 YNFKEQ. The CDR3 has 16 amino acids. Here the CDR3 DNA reads TGTGCCAGCAGCCCGCGTTCCATCCTGGGCGGAAACACCATATATTTT. This translates into CASSPRSILGGNTIYF.